The rows below give T cell receptor beta chains drawn from one sample of a study of T cells in Graves' hyperthyroidism and ophthalmopathy. A single record per CDR3 protein comes from TCRdb applying MiXCR to the multiplex PCR reads. The sample has about 640,000 distinct CDR3 sequences, under 25% seen once. Specimen: blood. The receptor source for this set is a man aged 25 to 40 with Graves' ophthalmopathy. Both conserved end residues are trimmed from each CDR3. The order of the fields is J gene, D gene, V gene, CDR3 protein. A D gene is named only where the DNA matches it firmly.

>TRBJ1-2|.|TRBV5-1
ASSSLKFGYT
>TRBJ2-7|TRBD1|TRBV29-1
SGSGGDSYEQY
>TRBJ1-1|.|TRBV2
ASSVGGSTEAF
>TRBJ2-2|.|TRBV19
ANRRGNTGELF
>TRBJ2-2|.|TRBV10-3
AISGQRELF
>TRBJ2-2|.|TRBV19
ASSIVEGTGELF
>TRBJ2-1|.|TRBV20-1
SASKSIYEQF
>TRBJ2-2|.|TRBV12-3/TRBV12-4
ASTLDRDTGELF
>TRBJ2-1|.|TRBV29-1
SVEAGNDYNEQF
>TRBJ2-1|TRBD2|TRBV4-1
ASSAGAQLAGGYNEQF
>TRBJ2-1|.|TRBV6-1
ASRDYSYNEQF
>TRBJ1-2|.|TRBV2
ASSEDRFGCYT
>TRBJ2-5|.|TRBV13
ASSLSPQGKTQY
>TRBJ2-1|TRBD2|TRBV20-1
SAPGLAGGEQF
>TRBJ1-4|.|TRBV20-1
SARPRGEKLF
>TRBJ1-5|TRBD1|TRBV19
ASSIPRTGNPDQPQH
>TRBJ2-1|TRBD2|TRBV4-2
ASSPWGSGISYNEQF
>TRBJ1-2|.|TRBV29-1
SVESLSGDGYT
>TRBJ2-7|TRBD1|TRBV30
AWSAGTGYEQY
>TRBJ2-7|TRBD2|TRBV5-1
ASSPQTGTSGSYEQY
>TRBJ1-1|TRBD1|TRBV4-1
ASSQKGAGQGGTEAF
>TRBJ2-3|.|TRBV7-2
ASSLERTDTQY
>TRBJ2-1|.|TRBV14
ASSPTSPFNEQF
>TRBJ2-7|TRBD2|TRBV3-1
ASSQGLLAGVLEQY
>TRBJ2-2|.|TRBV5-5
ASSLVGVGTGELF
>TRBJ2-3|.|TRBV11-2
ASSLGTTKRTDTQY
>TRBJ1-1|TRBD1|TRBV25-1
ASSARQGANTEAF
>TRBJ2-7|TRBD2|TRBV2
ASSEGLAGRFEQY
>TRBJ1-1|.|TRBV7-3
ASSLGSFGTEAF
>TRBJ2-2|.|TRBV7-8
ASSLVQSPGELF
>TRBJ2-5|TRBD1|TRBV14
ASSMTPGQGAAN
>TRBJ2-7|TRBD2|TRBV4-1
ASSQGEGSSYEQY
>TRBJ2-3|TRBD2|TRBV20-1
SALSAGAGDTQY
>TRBJ2-7|TRBD1|TRBV28
ASSSRTGDTYEQY
>TRBJ2-5|.|TRBV5-1
ASSLVVEETQY
>TRBJ2-5|.|TRBV12-3/TRBV12-4
ASSLATQGGQETQY
>TRBJ2-2|.|TRBV28
ASEEPTGELF
>TRBJ2-5|.|TRBV11-2
ASSPDWTNQETQY
>TRBJ2-6|.|TRBV6-2/TRBV6-3
ASSHDRPLSGANVLT
>TRBJ1-1|.|TRBV28
ASSQGRYTEAL
>TRBJ2-5|TRBD2|TRBV5-1
ASSDGLVETQY
>TRBJ2-5|.|TRBV30
AWSVPVQETQY
>TRBJ2-3|TRBD1|TRBV12-3/TRBV12-4
ASSPGGTSTDTQY
>TRBJ2-2|TRBD2|TRBV6-1
ASTAGTSGTGELF
>TRBJ2-7|.|TRBV7-8
ASSLGRLPGEQY
>TRBJ2-5|.|TRBV14
ASSSSLQETQY
>TRBJ2-7|TRBD2|TRBV12-3/TRBV12-4
ASSLTSGRAVYEQY
>TRBJ1-2|TRBD1|TRBV5-1
ASSPGQGLYYGYT
>TRBJ1-2|.|TRBV10-2
ASSEVGDGYT
>TRBJ2-7|.|TRBV5-4
ASSVSPGHSSYEQY
>TRBJ2-7|.|TRBV6-1
ASTKQLGSSYEQY
>TRBJ2-3|.|TRBV29-1
SVGPGPDTQY
>TRBJ2-3|.|TRBV6-6
ASSYARGRLADTQY
>TRBJ2-1|.|TRBV12-3/TRBV12-4
ASSFDNRVRPYNEQF
>TRBJ1-2|.|TRBV6-6
ASSYWAGVGYT
>TRBJ1-5|.|TRBV28
ASSNRVGAQPQH
>TRBJ2-1|.|TRBV10-3
AIASRDRSIEQF
>TRBJ2-7|TRBD1|TRBV6-1
ASPLGQNYYEQY
>TRBJ1-5|.|TRBV2
ASNRGSTTNQPQH